This T cell receptor beta chain appears in the sequencing data of a study of blood T cell repertoires in COVID-19. Study context: Samples taken during acute and convalescent COVID-19 were collected in the United States, Italy and Spain.

Per the original methods: Amplification of reference gene primers provided the estimated nucleated cell counts. Profiling relied on immunoSEQ multiplex PCR, and the TCRdb table lists in-frame clones only, not all of them. The DNA gave D and trimming, while V, J and clone size come from that table. The data show 250,000 to 300,000 clones, with roughly four fifths seen just once and approximately 4.3% held by the top ten. Which cohort a participant joined came from the clinical history participants gave. The clonotype comes from a man younger than 45 with acute COVID-19. Specimen: PBMCs or T cells enriched from blood (not recorded which).

The CDR3 region has the DNA TGTGCCAGCAGCGTATTTCAGAACACTGAAGCTTTCTTT. Its protein is CASSVFQNTEAFF. The chain couples TRBV9 to TRBJ1-1; D is uncertain. The CDR3 consists of 13 residues. Trimming stripped 1 base from V and 1 base from J, with 5 bases between. CDR1 and CDR2 from the germline V gene are SGDLS and YYNGEE.